Listed here are 27 T cell receptor beta chains from one sample, sequenced in a study of identical twins. MiXCR was run by TCRdb on the 5' RACE reads, yielding one entry per CDR3 protein. Of about 530,000 distinct CDR3 sequences listed, 20% to 25% are singletons. This sample was also put to use in a study of yellow fever vaccine responses in identical twins.

Sequenced material: CD4+ T cells sorted from blood. Source of these receptors: a woman younger than 30 in good health.

This rearrangement joins TRBV3-1 to TRBJ2-1; 11 bases align to TRBD1. Germline CDR1 LGHDT, CDR2 YNNKEL (reference sequence). J lost 6 bases, V lost 4 bases, and 5 bases had no gene match. The CDR3 runs 15 residues. The CDR3 spells CASSPGQGAFNEQFF. In DNA, the CDR3 is TGTGCCAGCAGCCCCGGACAGGGGGCGTTCAATGAGCAGTTCTTC.

This clonotype was seen more than once but under ten times. This rearrangement joins TRBV4-1 to TRBJ2-2; 8 nucleotides line up with TRBD1. Germline CDR1 and CDR2: MGHRA and YSYEKL. The CDR3 is made up of 18 amino acids. Losses at the gene ends were 4 bases for V and 5 bases for J; bases not matched to a gene: 15. This chain's CDR3 is CASSRWAQGASGTGELFF. DNA for the CDR3: TGCGCCAGCAGCCGATGGGCGCAGGGGGCTTCGGGTACCGGGGAGCTGTTTTTT.

There are a few counts of this clonotype. The junction and the germline gene differ at one end; a read error may be behind it. The chain employs TRBV5-5 and TRBJ1-4; D possibly corresponds to TRBD1 (5 bases). CDR1 and CDR2 (germline): SGHKS, YYEKEE (reference sequence). The CDR3 loop spans 14 amino acids. CDR3 in DNA: TGTGCCAGCAGTTTGGAAGGGACGGTTGAAAAACTGTTTTTT. It yields the protein CASSLEGTVEKLFF. The whole variable domain, remainder taken from reference TRBV5-5 and TRBJ1-4, is DAGVTQSPTHLIKTRGQQVTLRCSPISGHKSVSWYQQVLGQGPQFIFQYYEKEERGRGNFPDRFSARQFPNYSSELNVNALLLGDSALYLCASSLEGTVEKLFFGSGTQLSVL.

The chain carries TRBV5-1 and TRBJ2-3; 9 positions agree with TRBD2. The CDR3 extends over 16 amino acids. V shed 4 bases, J shed 5 bases, and the junction held 11 bases outside the gene matches. Germline V gene lookup returns CDR1 SGHRS and CDR2 YFSETQ. The CDR3 DNA reads as TGCGCCAGCAGCCGGGGTGGCGGGAGGGGACAAGATACGCAGTATTTT. Protein: CASSRGGGRGQDTQYF.

This clonotype was observed a few times. The chain joins TRBV20-1 to TRBJ2-1, with 9 bases that match TRBD1. The CDR3 contains 15 residues. The J segment lost 7 bases and the V segment lost 0 bases, leaving 7 bases of the junction unmatched. CDR1 and CDR2 (germline): DFQATT, SNEGSKA (reference sequence). CDR3 nucleotides: TGCAGTGCTAGAGAGCCCGGGACAGGGAGGAATGAGCAGTTCTTC. It yields the protein CSAREPGTGRNEQFF.

This chain joins TRBV7-2 and TRBJ2-1; D not resolved. V lost 6 bases, J lost 4 bases, and 7 bases lay in between. The CDR3 contains 12 residues. The germline V gene has CDR1 SGHTA and CDR2 FQGNSA. DNA of the CDR3: TGTGCCAGCAGGGTTACTTACAATGAGCAGTTCTTC. Encoded protein: CASRVTYNEQFF.

The chain links TRBV7-9 to TRBJ1-4; the D gene is possibly TRBD1 (5 bases). Germline lookup yields CDR1 SEHNR and CDR2 FQNEAQ (reference sequence). Between the trimmed V and J ends, which lost 3 bases and 7 bases, there was a span of 12 bases. This CDR3 comprises 14 residues. The CDR3: CASSLGPPGEKLFF. As DNA, the CDR3 is TGTGCCAGCAGCTTGGGACCCCCGGGTGAAAAACTGTTTTTT.

The chain carries TRBV6-1 and TRBJ2-7; the D is unclear. The germline V gene encodes CDR1 MNHNS and CDR2 SASEGT. The CDR3 is 16 amino acids. Trimming took off 6 bases at V and 2 bases at J, with 20 bases between the two ends. CDR3 region: CASSSYPGLSTYEQYF. In nucleotides, the CDR3 is TGTGCCAGCAGCTCATATCCCGGGTTGAGTACCTACGAGCAGTACTTC.

The chain combines TRBV7-9 with TRBJ2-7; the match to TRBD1 covers 7 bases. This CDR3 is 14 amino acids long. In germline, CDR1 is SEHNR, CDR2 FQNEAQ (reference sequence). V dropped 6 bases and J dropped 0; count of bases not matched to a gene: 5. The CDR3 loop reads CASRTTGSSYEQYF. In DNA, the CDR3 is TGTGCCAGCAGGACGACAGGGAGCTCCTACGAGCAGTACTTC.

This clonotype was recorded a few times. This sequence joins TRBV4-1 and TRBJ2-5; tentative D call: TRBD2 (5 bases). This CDR3 has 17 amino acids. Germline V gene data show CDR1 as MGHRA and CDR2 as YSYEKL. Deletions cut 4 bases from V and 2 bases from J, with 20 bases between. CDR3 in amino acids: CASSPRVALGNQETQYF. The CDR3, as DNA: TGCGCCAGCAGCCCCCGGGTAGCCCTCGGGAATCAAGAGACCCAGTACTTC.

This clonotype has more than one count but fewer than ten. This chain uses TRBV28 with TRBJ1-5, with no clear D. Trimming removed 2 bases from V and 3 bases from J, with 14 bases in between. The CDR3 contains 16 residues. Germline values: CDR1 MDHEN, CDR2 SYDVKM. CDR3 protein: CASSLSGTADNQPQHF. CDR3 bases: TGTGCCAGCAGTTTAAGTGGCACGGCAGACAATCAGCCCCAGCATTTT.

This clonotype was detected a few times. DNA for the CDR3: TGTGCCAGCAGTTACACGCGTAGCGGGAGGGATGAGCAGTACTTC. Its translation is CASSYTRSGRDEQYF. This chain connects TRBV6-5 to TRBJ2-7; TRBD2 matches at 11 bases. The CDR3 has 15 amino acids. Germline CDR1 MNHEY, CDR2 SVGAGI. The V gene end was trimmed by 2 bases and the J gene end by 7 bases; junction bases not matched to a gene: 7.

This clonotype turned up a few times. The rearrangement uses TRBV11-2 and TRBJ2-7; D is undetermined. The ends were cut back, 6 bases at V and 3 bases at J, with 15 bases in the middle. The CDR3 has 14 residues. In germline, CDR1 is SGHAT, CDR2 FQNNGV. Here the CDR3 reads CASRKTRTGYEQYV. The CDR3, as DNA: TGTGCCAGCAGGAAAACTCGAACTGGCTACGAGCAGTACGTC.

This chain uses TRBV5-1 with TRBJ1-1, with TRBD1 identical over 7 bases. Germline CDR1 SGHRS, CDR2 YFSETQ. V shed 3 bases and J 0 bases; nucleotides not matched to a gene: 8. The CDR3 covers 16 residues. The CDR3 bases are TGCGCCAGCAGCTCTGGGACAGCCCTTTTGAACACTGAAGCTTTCTTT. It encodes CASSSGTALLNTEAFF. Complete variable domain (other parts from reference TRBV5-1 and TRBJ1-1): KAGVTQTPRYLIKTRGQQVTLSCSPISGHRSVSWYQQTPGQGLQFLFEYFSETQRNKGNFPGRFSGRQFSNSRSEMNVSTLELGDSALYLCASSSGTALLNTEAFFGQGTRLTVV.

J is TRBJ1-3 and V is TRBV3-1; D is unresolved. CDR3 size: 14 residues. Per germline, CDR1 LGHDT and CDR2 YNNKEL (reference sequence). Trimming removed 4 bases from V and 4 bases from J, with 11 bases in between. CDR3 in amino acids: CASSRAPRGNTIYF. In DNA form, the CDR3 reads TGTGCCAGCAGCCGGGCCCCCCGCGGAAACACCATATATTTT.

The chain has TRBV15 and TRBJ2-1; 9 bases line up with TRBD2. Germline V gene sequence: CDR1 LNHNV, CDR2 YYDKDF (reference sequence). J was trimmed by 4 bases and V by 0 bases; bases with no gene match: 16. The CDR3 runs to 20 residues. This chain's CDR3 is CATSRDMGLAGRVSYNEQFF. CDR3 coding DNA: TGTGCCACCAGCAGAGATATGGGTCTAGCGGGAAGGGTTTCGTACAATGAGCAGTTCTTC.

This chain joins TRBV4-1 and TRBJ2-2, with TRBD1 matching 9 bases. Germline CDR1 reads MGHRA; CDR2 reads YSYEKL. J lost 7 bases, V lost 1 base, and 13 bases had no gene match. This CDR3 contains 18 residues. CDR3 DNA sequence: TGCGCCAGCAGCCAAGTTTGGGGGGCGGGGACAGGGATCGGGGAGCTGTTTTTT. Residues: CASSQVWGAGTGIGELFF.

The CDR3 is CASSFGGAGSTQYF. The CDR3 region has the DNA TGTGCCAGCAGCTTCGGTGGGGCGGGGAGTACGCAGTATTTT. This chain links TRBV7-3 with TRBJ2-3, with D maybe TRBD2 (6 bases). This CDR3 comprises 14 residues. Deletions cut 3 bases from V and 8 bases from J, with 15 bases between. Germline lookup yields CDR1 SGHTA and CDR2 FQGTGA.

V is TRBV4-1 and J is TRBJ2-3; D might be TRBD2 (7 bases). V gave up 1 base and J gave up 3 bases, with 14 bases separating them. CDR3 length equals 16 residues. Looked up from germline, CDR1 is MGHRA and CDR2 is YSYEKL. CDR3 nucleotides: TGCGCCAGCAGCCAAGGCTGGGGAGGGGGTACAGATACGCAGTATTTT. Translated, it gives CASSQGWGGGTDTQYF.

This clonotype came up a few times. The V call is TRBV4-1, the J call TRBJ2-5; 7 positions agree with TRBD1. V was clipped by 4 bases and J by 3 bases; unmatched bases: 5. Looked up from germline, CDR1 is MGHRA and CDR2 is YSYEKL. This CDR3 comprises 14 residues. CDR3 DNA: TGCGCCAGCAGCCCCGGGACAGCGAAAGAGACCCAGTACTTC. It codes for CASSPGTAKETQYF.

This clonotype was counted only a few times. The chain recombines TRBV27 with TRBJ2-3, with TRBD1 as a possible D gene (6 bases). Trimming took 6 bases from V and 4 from J, leaving 23 bases between them. Per the germline V gene, CDR1 is MNHEY and CDR2 is SMNVEV (reference sequence). The CDR3 contains 17 residues. The CDR3 reads CASSLKYEQGWADTQYF. For the CDR3, the DNA is TGTGCCAGCAGCCTAAAGTATGAACAGGGATGGGCAGATACGCAGTATTTT.

In this sample, this clonotype turned up a few times. J is TRBJ2-5 and V is TRBV5-1, with D possibly TRBD2 on 6 matching bases. The CDR3 is 16 residues long. Germline V gene data show CDR1 as SGHRS and CDR2 as YFSETQ. Trimming left V 4 bases short and J 2 bases short, with 18 bases between. The CDR3 protein is CASSVGDSSPQETQYF. CDR3 coding DNA: TGCGCCAGCAGCGTTGGGGACTCATCGCCTCAAGAGACCCAGTACTTC.

The chain carries TRBV20-1 and TRBJ1-2; no clear D. Germline V lookup: CDR1 DFQATT, CDR2 SNEGSKA (reference sequence). The CDR3 consists of 14 residues. V lost 3 bases and J 8 bases, leaving 19 bases between the germline ends. CDR3 bases: TGCAGTGCTAGCGACCCTGCTGGCCCGCAAGGCTACACCTTC. As protein: CSASDPAGPQGYTF.

This clonotype was observed a few times. This chain uses TRBV5-1 with TRBJ1-1; D might be TRBD1 (5 bases). Trimming stripped 2 bases from V and 7 bases from J, with 12 bases between. The CDR3 consists of 13 residues. Germline CDR1 is SGHRS and CDR2 is YFSETQ. CDR3 protein: CASSFQGGGEAFF. The CDR3 nucleotides read TGCGCCAGCAGCTTCCAGGGTGGTGGTGAAGCTTTCTTT.

This clonotype was picked up a small number of times. J is TRBJ2-3 and V is TRBV5-1; TRBD1 agrees at 10 bases. V shed 9 bases, J shed 4 bases, and the junction held 11 bases outside the gene matches. CDR1 is SGHRS, CDR2 YFSETQ, per germline. The CDR3 spans 15 residues. The CDR3 protein is CATSAGTGVADTQYF. The CDR3 region has the DNA TGCGCCACCAGTGCCGGGACAGGGGTCGCAGATACGCAGTATTTT.

This clonotype was counted a few times. The chain uses TRBV6-5 and TRBJ1-6; D unclear. The CDR3 is 14 residues long. Trimming took 4 bases from V and 10 from J, leaving 14 bases between them. Per the germline V gene, CDR1 is MNHEY and CDR2 is SVGAGI. The CDR3 sequence is CASSLPNTGSPLHF. The CDR3 region has the DNA TGTGCCAGCAGTTTGCCAAATACGGGATCACCCCTCCACTTT.

The chain recombines TRBV20-1 with TRBJ2-1, with unresolved D. The CDR3 is 14 amino acids. Germline V lookup: CDR1 DFQATT, CDR2 SNEGSKA (reference sequence). V shed 5 bases and J shed 2 bases, with 13 bases lying between them. The DNA of the CDR3 is TGCAGTGCTCGAAGACATGGCCCCTACAATGAGCAGTTCTTC. Residues: CSARRHGPYNEQFF.